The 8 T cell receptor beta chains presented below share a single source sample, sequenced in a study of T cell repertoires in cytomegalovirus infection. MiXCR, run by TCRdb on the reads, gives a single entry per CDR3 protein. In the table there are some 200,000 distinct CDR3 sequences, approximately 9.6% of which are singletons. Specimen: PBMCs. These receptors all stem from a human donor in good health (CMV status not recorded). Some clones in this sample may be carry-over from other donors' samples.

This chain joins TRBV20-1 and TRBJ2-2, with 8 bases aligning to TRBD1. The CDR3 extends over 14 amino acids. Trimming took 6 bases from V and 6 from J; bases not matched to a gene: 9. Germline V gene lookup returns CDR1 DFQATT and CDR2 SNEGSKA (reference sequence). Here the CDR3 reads CSAPRTGRPGELFF. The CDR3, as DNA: TGCAGTGCCCCAAGGACAGGGCGCCCCGGGGAGCTGTTTTTT.

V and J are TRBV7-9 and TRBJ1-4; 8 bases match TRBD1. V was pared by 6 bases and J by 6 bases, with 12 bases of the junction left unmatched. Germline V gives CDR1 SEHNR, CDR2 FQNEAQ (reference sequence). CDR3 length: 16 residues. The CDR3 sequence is CASRADRGEKYEKLFF. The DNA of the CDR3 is TGTGCCAGCAGAGCCGACAGGGGCGAGAAATATGAAAAACTGTTTTTT.

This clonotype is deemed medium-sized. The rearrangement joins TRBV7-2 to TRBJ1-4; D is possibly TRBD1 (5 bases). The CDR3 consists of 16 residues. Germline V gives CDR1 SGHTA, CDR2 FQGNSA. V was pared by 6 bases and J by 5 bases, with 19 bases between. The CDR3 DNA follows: TGTGCCAGCAGTCGCAAGGCGGGGGTACCGAATGAAAAACTGTTTTTT. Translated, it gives CASSRKAGVPNEKLFF.

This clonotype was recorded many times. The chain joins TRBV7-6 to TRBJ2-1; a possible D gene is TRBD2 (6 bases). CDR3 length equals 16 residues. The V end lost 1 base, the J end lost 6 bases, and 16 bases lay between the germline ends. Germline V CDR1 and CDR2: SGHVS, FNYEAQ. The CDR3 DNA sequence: TGTGCCAGCAGCTTAGTGGGACTGCCAATGTCCAATGAGCAGTTCTTC. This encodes CASSLVGLPMSNEQFF.

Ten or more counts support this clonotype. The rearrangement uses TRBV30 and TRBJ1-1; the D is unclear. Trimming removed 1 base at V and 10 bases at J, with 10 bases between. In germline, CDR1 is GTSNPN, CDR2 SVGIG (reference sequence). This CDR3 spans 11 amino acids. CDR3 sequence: CAWSGTRGAFF. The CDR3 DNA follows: TGTGCCTGGAGTGGTACCCGAGGAGCTTTCTTT.

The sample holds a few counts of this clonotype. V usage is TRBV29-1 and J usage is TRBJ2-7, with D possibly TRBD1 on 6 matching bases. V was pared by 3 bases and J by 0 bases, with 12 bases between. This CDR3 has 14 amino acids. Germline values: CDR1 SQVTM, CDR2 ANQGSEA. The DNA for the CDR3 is TGCAGCGTTGAGTTGTGGGGGCGCTCCTACGAGCAGTACTTC. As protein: CSVELWGRSYEQYF.

CDR3 sequence (DNA): TGTGCCAGCAGCTTAGCCGGGACAGCCTCCTACGAGCAGTACTTC. The encoded protein is CASSLAGTASYEQYF. This chain connects TRBV13 to TRBJ2-7, with 7 bases lining up with TRBD1. The CDR3 runs 15 residues. The trim removed 1 base at V and 0 bases at J, leaving 3 bases unmatched. Germline V gene sequence: CDR1 PRHDT, CDR2 FYEKMQ (reference sequence).

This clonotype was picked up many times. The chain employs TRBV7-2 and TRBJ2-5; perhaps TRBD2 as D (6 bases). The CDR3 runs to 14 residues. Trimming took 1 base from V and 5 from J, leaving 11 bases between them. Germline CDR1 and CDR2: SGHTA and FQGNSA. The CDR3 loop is CASSLGSAGETQYF. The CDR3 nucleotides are TGTGCCAGCAGCTTAGGTTCGGCGGGGGAGACCCAGTACTTC. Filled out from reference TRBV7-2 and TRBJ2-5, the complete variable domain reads GAGVSQSPSNKVTEKGKDVELRCDPISGHTALYWYRQSLGQGLEFLIYFQGNSAPDKSGLPSDRFSAERTGGSVSTLTIQRTQQEDSAVYLCASSLGSAGETQYFGPGTRLLVL.